This T cell receptor (beta chain) comes out of a study of T cell responses to AZD1222 COVID-19 vaccine. Study-wide points: Repertoire sampling was restricted to post-peak T cell response timepoints.

V dropped 6 bases and J dropped 2; count of bases not matched to a gene: 7. This CDR3 comprises 16 residues. Germline-derived CDR1 and CDR2 are MNHEY and SMNVEV (reference sequence). Assay used: immunoSEQ multiplex PCR; TCRdb lists only in-frame clones, some missing. The sample gives 120,000 or so clones, around 92% of which show up once; under 1.2% is in the top ten. A word on this clone: The antigen is not known.

The rearrangement uses TRBV27 and TRBJ2-7, with 13 bases matching TRBD2. This sample comprised peripheral blood, obtained on day 0 of AZD1222 vaccination. The sequence came from an adult in good health. In DNA, the CDR3 is TGTGCCAGCAGCGGACTAGCGGGAGCCGTCCCCTACGAGCAGTACTTC. Amino acid sequence: CASSGLAGAVPYEQYF.